The rows below give T cell receptor beta chains drawn from one sample of a study of blood T cell repertoires in COVID-19. TCRdb's copy holds only in-frame clones and misses some; the assay was immunoSEQ multiplex PCR. The sample contains 300,000 to 350,000 clones, approximately 85% of which appear only once. Sample: PBMCs or T cells enriched from blood (not recorded which). These receptors came from a man aged 25 to 40 who had recovered from COVID-19. The CDR3 runs from the conserved cysteine through the conserved F or W. The order of the fields is V gene, clone size, D gene, J gene, CDR3 protein, CDR3 DNA. The D gene is left open where the match is weak. Clone size is given for some rows only: seen once, a few or many times, or a class if the clone is expanded.

V: TRBV19; size: .; D: TRBD2; J: TRBJ2-4; CDR3: CASSTRTSGGTRNIQYF; DNA: TGTGCCAGTAGTACGCGGACTAGCGGGGGAACCAGAAACATTCAGTACTTC
V: TRBV27; size: .; D: .; J: TRBJ1-2; CDR3: CASSLMPRGYGYTF; DNA: TGTGCCAGCAGTTTAATGCCCCGAGGCTACGGCTACACCTTC
V: TRBV7-9; size: .; D: .; J: TRBJ2-5; CDR3: CASSSPREGETQYF; DNA: TGTGCCAGCAGCTCTCCCCGCGAGGGTGAGACCCAGTACTTC
V: TRBV6-1; size: .; D: .; J: TRBJ1-6; CDR3: CASSEGRTAAPLHF; DNA: TGTGCCAGCAGTGAAGGCAGGACAGCGGCACCCCTCCACTTT
V: TRBV19; size: .; D: .; J: TRBJ1-1; CDR3: CASSGLLNTEAFF; DNA: TGTGCCAGTAGCGGACTGTTAAACACTGAAGCTTTCTTT
V: TRBV29-1; size: .; D: .; J: TRBJ2-7; CDR3: CSVAYSNGYEQYF; DNA: TGCAGCGTTGCATATTCAAACGGCTACGAGCAGTACTTC
V: TRBV12-2; size: .; D: .; J: TRBJ2-1; CDR3: CASRLSPRQGVYNEQFF; DNA: TGTGCAAGTCGCTTATCGCCTCGACAGGGGGTCTACAATGAGCAGTTCTTC
V: TRBV19; size: .; D: .; J: TRBJ2-5; CDR3: CASSQQGRPQETQYF; DNA: TGTGCCAGTAGTCAGCAGGGCCGTCCACAAGAGACCCAGTACTTC
V: TRBV3-1/TRBV3-2; size: .; D: TRBD1; J: TRBJ2-2; CDR3: CASSQATGSNTGELFF; DNA: TGTGCCAGCAGCCAAGCGACAGGGTCGAACACCGGGGAGCTGTTTTTT
V: TRBV30; size: .; D: TRBD1; J: TRBJ1-2; CDR3: CAWSVSGGYGYTF; DNA: TGTGCCTGGAGTGTGTCAGGGGGCTATGGCTACACCTTC
V: TRBV7-2; size: once; D: .; J: TRBJ2-1; CDR3: CASRSTGGAGNEQFF; DNA: TGTGCCAGCAGATCGACTGGCGGGGCGGGCAATGAGCAGTTCTTC
V: TRBV19; size: once; D: .; J: TRBJ1-5; CDR3: CASSDSRNQPQHF; DNA: TGTGCCAGTAGCGACAGTCGCAATCAGCCCCAGCATTTT
V: TRBV4-2; size: .; D: TRBD1; J: TRBJ1-6; CDR3: CASSQEGGGDNSPLHF; DNA: TGTGCCAGCAGCCAAGAAGGGGGCGGGGACAATTCACCCCTCCACTTT
V: TRBV19; size: .; D: .; J: TRBJ1-1; CDR3: CASSISEGYNTEAFF; DNA: TGTGCCAGTAGTATTTCGGAGGGGTATAACACTGAAGCTTTCTTT
V: TRBV7-3; size: .; D: .; J: TRBJ1-1; CDR3: CASSLTTGMNTEAFF; DNA: TGTGCCAGCAGCTTAACGACAGGCATGAACACTGAAGCTTTCTTT
V: TRBV5-4; size: .; D: TRBD2; J: TRBJ2-5; CDR3: CASSLVKARGSQTQYF; DNA: TGTGCCAGCAGCTTGGTTAAGGCGCGGGGGTCTCAGACCCAGTACTTC
V: TRBV6-6; size: .; D: TRBD1; J: TRBJ2-7; CDR3: CASSPRDRGPPSF; DNA: TGTGCCAGCAGCCCCCGGGACAGGGGTCCCCCCTCCTTC
V: TRBV11-2; size: .; D: TRBD2; J: TRBJ2-2; CDR3: CASSAKSGGGYTGELFF; DNA: TGTGCCAGCAGCGCGAAGAGCGGGGGGGGCTACACCGGGGAGCTGTTTTTT